One and the same sample provided the 14 T cell receptor beta chains below, sequenced in a study of breast tumors, draining lymph nodes, adjacent tissues. Using its own MiXCR run on the multiplex PCR reads, TCRdb lists one record per CDR3 protein. This sample has about 140,000 distinct CDR3 sequences, with approximately 20% found just once. The lymph nodes were axillary draining lymph nodes from breast cancer patients. Material for sequencing was axillary lymph node tissue. The receptors stem from a female donor with breast cancer. Some clones in this sample may be carry-over from other donors' samples.

On this clonotype: This sequence may be a read error, since a much larger clone differs from it by one base. This chain joins TRBV4-2 and TRBJ1-2, with D possibly being TRBD1 (6 bases). The germline V gene has CDR1 LGHNA and CDR2 YNFKEQ. The CDR3 consists of 14 residues. The CDR3 coding sequence is TGTGGCAGCAGCCAAGGGGGAGGGGACTATGGCTACACCTTC. Translating it yields CGSSQGGGDYGYTF.

A few counts support this clonotype. Being one base from a much bigger clone, this may be a read error. This chain links TRBV20-1 with TRBJ1-3; D may be TRBD1 (5 bases). The germline V gene has CDR1 DFQATT and CDR2 SNEGSKA (reference sequence). The CDR3 runs 15 residues. The CDR3 coding sequence is TGCCGTGCTAGACGTACAGGAGTCTCTGGAAACACCATATATTTT. It specifies CRARRTGVSGNTIYF.

A remark on this clonotype: A much larger clone lies a single base off, so this may be a read error. V gene TRBV5-6 combines with J gene TRBJ2-7; weak D call: TRBD2 (5 bases). The CDR3 has 17 amino acids. Germline V lookup: CDR1 SGHDT, CDR2 YYEEEE. CDR3 sequence (DNA): TGTGCCAGCAACTTGGACGGGATGGTGGGAGCCTCCTACGAGCAGTACTTC. Translated: CASNLDGMVGASYEQYF.

This clonotype was observed many times. The V and J genes are TRBV6-2 or TRBV6-3 and TRBJ2-5; 10 bases line up with TRBD2. After removal of 5 bases from V and 0 bases from J, the junction contained 6 bases not matched to a gene. This CDR3 is 16 amino acids long. Germline loops: CDR1 MNHEY, CDR2 SVGEGT. Here the CDR3 DNA reads TGTGCCAGCAGTCGCTTTAGCGGGGGGTACCAAGAGACCCAGTACTTC. Its protein product is CASSRFSGGYQETQYF.

This clonotype was seen repeatedly, ten times or more. V is TRBV20-1 and J is TRBJ1-5; D not certain. The V end lost 0 bases, the J end lost 3 bases, and 12 bases lay between the germline ends. The germline gives CDR1 DFQATT, CDR2 SNEGSKA (reference sequence). The CDR3 loop spans 15 amino acids. For the CDR3, the DNA is TGCAGTGCTAGAGATCTGGCCAGGCCCAATCAGCCCCAGCATTTT. Translation gives CSARDLARPNQPQHF.

In its sample, this clonotype was seen many times. The chain has TRBV10-3 and TRBJ2-7; no reliable D call. CDR3 length: 14 amino acids. Trimming shortened V by 2 bases and J by 0 bases, and 8 bases separated the two germline ends. Germline V gene lookup returns CDR1 ENHRY and CDR2 SYGVKD. CDR3 nucleotides: TGTGCCATCAGTGAGGGGCTAAGCTCCTACGAGCAGTACTTC. This sequence encodes CAISEGLSSYEQYF.

With regard to this clonotype: One junction end disagrees with the germline gene, perhaps due to a read error. CDR3 sequence: CASSGLAGVENAGELFF. The CDR3 DNA reads as TGTGCCAGCAGCGGACTAGCGGGAGTAGAGAACGCCGGGGAGCTGTTTTTT. V and J are TRBV7-9 and TRBJ2-2; TRBD2 matches 13 bases. Germline values: CDR1 SEHNR, CDR2 FQNEAQ (reference sequence). The CDR3 loop spans 17 amino acids.

This clonotype appeared many times. V is TRBV6-6 and J is TRBJ2-7; D gene ambiguous. The CDR3 consists of 15 residues. The V and J ends lost 0 bases and 5 bases respectively, with 14 bases between them. Looked up from germline, CDR1 is MNHNY and CDR2 is SVGAGI (reference sequence). The CDR3 is CASSYSGDATNEQYF. The CDR3, as DNA: TGTGCCAGCAGTTACTCAGGTGACGCAACCAACGAGCAGTACTTC.

This clonotype was picked up many times. The V call is TRBV9, the J call TRBJ2-3, with TRBD2 identical over 12 bases. Germline lookup yields CDR1 SGDLS and CDR2 YYNGEE. CDR3 length: 17 residues. V lost 0 bases, J lost 0 bases, and 2 bases stayed unmatched. CDR3 in amino acids: CASSVAGLAGSTDTQYF. The DNA for the CDR3 is TGTGCCAGCAGCGTAGCTGGACTAGCGGGGAGCACAGATACGCAGTATTTT. The full variable domain, its missing parts supplied by reference TRBV9 and TRBJ2-3, is DSGVTQTPKHLITATGQRVTLRCSPRSGDLSVYWYQQSLDQGLQFLIQYYNGEERAKGNILERFSAQQFPDLHSELNLSSLELGDSALYFCASSVAGLAGSTDTQYFGPGTRLTVL.

A remark on this clonotype: A much bigger clone sits one base away, suggesting this may be a read error. This sequence joins TRBV12-3 or TRBV12-4 and TRBJ2-3; the match to TRBD2 covers 10 bases. The CDR3 spans 14 residues. This CDR3 reads CAGSPSGSGDTQYF. The CDR3 DNA is TGTGCCGGCAGTCCTAGCGGGAGTGGGGATACGCAGTATTTT.

Of note for this clonotype: A read error is possible here, since a much larger clone lies one base away. This chain links TRBV27 with TRBJ2-7; 7 nucleotides match TRBD1. CDR1 and CDR2 (germline): MNHEY, SMNVEV (reference sequence). V shed 8 bases and J 6 bases; nucleotides not matched to a gene: 10. The length of the CDR3 is 13 residues. The CDR3 protein is CASASWTGGEQYF. The CDR3 coding sequence is TGTGCCAGCGCCTCCTGGACAGGCGGCGAGCAGTACTTC.

There are a few counts of this clonotype. This may arise from a read error, as a much more abundant clone is one base away. Lacking the conserved final phenylalanine or tryptophan, this CDR3 likely reflects a read error. This chain links TRBV10-3 with TRBJ2-3; TRBD2 is a possible D gene (5 bases). V dropped 6 bases and J dropped 2 bases, with 6 bases sitting between them. The germline CDR1 and CDR2 sequences are ENHRY and SYGVKD. This CDR3 has 12 residues. The CDR3 coding sequence is TGTGCCATCAGCGGGGACACAGATACGCAGTATCTT. Translated: CAISGDTDTQYL.

This clonotype showed up just a few times. V and J are TRBV28 and TRBJ2-3; 7 nucleotides match TRBD1. Germline lookup yields CDR1 MDHEN and CDR2 SYDVKM. The V and J ends lost 6 bases and 3 bases, in that order; junction bases with no gene match: 9. The CDR3 extends over 15 amino acids. CDR3 nucleotides: TGTGCCAGCAGCCTGACAGGGATTGGGACAGATACGCAGTATTTT. As protein: CASSLTGIGTDTQYF.

Ten or more counts support this clonotype. The chain couples TRBV27 to TRBJ1-6, with TRBD1 matching 8 bases. J lost 9 bases, V lost 7 bases, and 8 bases had no gene match. The CDR3 is 14 residues long. Germline V gene lookup returns CDR1 MNHEY and CDR2 SMNVEV (reference sequence). CDR3 nucleotides: TGTGCCAGCACTACGACAGGGGTCAGTTCACCCCTCCACTTT. This sequence encodes CASTTTGVSSPLHF.